The rows below give T cell receptor beta chains drawn from one sample of a study of post-analysis software for immune sequencing data. MiXCR was run by TCRdb on the PCR reads, yielding one entry per CDR3 protein. The sample has roughly 650,000 distinct CDR3 sequences, 59% seen once. Sequencing was done on a sample of blood. The receptors were gathered from a girl aged 2-15 years with multiple sclerosis. Each CDR3 is given with its conserved first and last residue. D genes are given only for firm matches. Not every row has a clone size; where given, it reads once, few, many or a size class.

v_gene,abundance,j_gene,d_gene,CDR3aa,CDR3nt
TRBV5-1,NA,TRBJ1-2,NA,CASSLARGANYGYTF,TGCGCCAGCAGCTTGGCCAGGGGAGCTAACTATGGCTACACCTTC
TRBV5-5,NA,TRBJ1-5,NA,CASSLRGYPSQPQHF,TGTGCCAGCAGCTTGAGGGGGTACCCTAGTCAGCCCCAGCATTTT
TRBV5-1,NA,TRBJ2-5,TRBD2,CASSSQAGSQETQYF,TGCGCCAGCAGCTCGCAAGCGGGGAGTCAAGAGACCCAGTACTTC
TRBV9,few,TRBJ1-6,TRBD1,CASSTEGGPLHF,TGTGCCAGCAGCACCGAAGGGGGCCCCCTCCACTTT
TRBV6-2/TRBV6-3,NA,TRBJ2-1,TRBD2,CASSYGQRGEHNEQFF,TGTGCCAGCAGTTACGGTCAGCGGGGGGAACACAATGAGCAGTTCTTC
TRBV9,NA,TRBJ2-3,TRBD2,CASRSGTSEDTQYF,TGTGCCAGCAGATCCGGGACTAGCGAAGATACGCAGTATTTT
TRBV28,NA,TRBJ2-4,TRBD2,CASSSWAGDDKNIQYF,TGTGCCAGCAGTTCCTGGGCGGGAGATGACAAAAACATTCAGTACTTC
TRBV12-3/TRBV12-4,NA,TRBJ2-7,NA,CASSATELAQYF,TGTGCCAGCAGTGCGACCGAGCTAGCCCAGTACTTC
TRBV9,NA,TRBJ2-1,NA,CASSVASDAQFF,TGTGCCAGCAGCGTCGCTAGCGATGCGCAGTTCTTC
TRBV7-2,NA,TRBJ2-2,NA,CASSLWPGETGELFF,TGTGCCAGCAGCTTATGGCCAGGGGAAACCGGAGAGCTGTTTTTT
TRBV2,NA,TRBJ1-2,TRBD1,CASSRDRDSYGYTF,TGTGCCAGCAGTCGGGACAGGGACTCCTATGGCTACACCTTC
TRBV7-2,few,TRBJ2-1,NA,CASSLESREQFF,TGTGCCAGCAGCTTAGAATCGCGGGAGCAGTTCTTC
TRBV12-3/TRBV12-4,NA,TRBJ2-7,NA,CASSLASGTQYF,TGTGCCAGCAGTCTAGCGTCGGGTACCCAGTACTTC
TRBV27,few,TRBJ2-1,TRBD2,CASSLQWGLAGVYNEQFF,TGTGCCAGCAGTCTGCAGTGGGGGCTAGCGGGCGTATACAATGAGCAGTTCTTC
TRBV5-1,NA,TRBJ2-1,NA,CASSFFEPGTNNEQFF,TGCGCCAGCAGCTTCTTCGAGCCCGGGACGAACAATGAGCAGTTCTTC
TRBV29-1,few,TRBJ2-5,NA,CSVWARREQETQYF,TGCAGCGTTTGGGCTAGAAGGGAGCAAGAGACCCAGTACTTC
TRBV7-2,once,TRBJ2-2,TRBD2,CASIEGTSSTGELFF,TGTGCCAGCATAGAAGGGACTAGCAGCACCGGGGAGCTGTTTTTT
TRBV20-1,NA,TRBJ2-7,TRBD2,CSTRIPGRREDSEQYF,TGCAGTACAAGGATTCCGGGACGGCGGGAGGACTCCGAGCAGTACTTC
TRBV10-1,NA,TRBJ2-7,NA,CASSETGTESYEQYF,TGCGCCAGCAGTGAGACGGGGACGGAGTCCTACGAGCAGTACTTC
TRBV6-2/TRBV6-3,NA,TRBJ2-7,NA,CASSGQLEESQYF,TGTGCCAGCAGCGGGCAGCTGGAAGAGTCCCAGTACTTC
TRBV20-1,few,TRBJ2-1,NA,CSALSRGAISEQFF,TGCAGTGCCCTCTCTCGGGGGGCTATAAGTGAGCAGTTCTTC
TRBV27,NA,TRBJ1-6,TRBD1,CASRIGQGYSPLHF,TGTGCCAGCAGAATCGGACAGGGGTATTCACCCCTCCACTTT
TRBV18,few,TRBJ2-3,NA,CASSPPSPDTQYF,TGTGCCAGCTCACCACCGTCTCCGGATACGCAGTATTTT
TRBV29-1,NA,TRBJ2-3,TRBD2,CSVVVSRGVPDTQYF,TGCAGCGTTGTAGTCTCGCGGGGGGTACCAGATACGCAGTATTTT
TRBV6-2/TRBV6-3,few,TRBJ1-2,TRBD1,CASSYSIGTAGYTF,TGTGCCAGCAGTTACTCGATTGGGACAGCCGGCTACACCTTC
TRBV7-8,NA,TRBJ2-4,NA,CASSFDGGQGNIQYF,TGTGCCAGCAGCTTTGACGGGGGGCAGGGGAACATTCAGTACTTC
TRBV6-2/TRBV6-3,NA,TRBJ1-2,NA,CASSYSGGMEDGYTF,TGTGCCAGCAGTTACTCGGGAGGGATGGAGGATGGCTACACCTTC
TRBV15,NA,TRBJ2-3,TRBD1,CATSRATGGADTQYF,TGTGCCACCAGCAGAGCAACAGGGGGCGCGGATACGCAGTATTTT
TRBV24-1,NA,TRBJ2-2,NA,CATSEALGGAAGELFF,TGTGCCACCAGTGAGGCCCTTGGGGGGGCAGCCGGGGAGCTGTTTTTT
TRBV29-1,few,TRBJ1-2,NA,CSAATGNDYGYTF,TGCAGCGCTGCTACAGGGAATGACTATGGCTACACCTTC
TRBV24-1,NA,TRBJ1-2,NA,CATSVTGQRGGYTF,TGTGCCACCAGTGTGACGGGGCAGAGGGGTGGCTACACCTTC
TRBV10-3,NA,TRBJ2-7,NA,CAISDRAGRSYEQYF,TGTGCCATCAGTGATCGGGCAGGAAGATCCTACGAGCAGTACTTC
TRBV7-9,NA,TRBJ2-7,NA,CASSPRDRFYEQYF,TGTGCCAGCAGCCCCCGGGACCGTTTCTACGAGCAGTACTTC
TRBV14,NA,TRBJ1-2,NA,CASTPRRKYYGYTF,TGTGCCAGCACCCCTCGGCGGAAGTACTATGGCTACACCTTC
TRBV5-1,NA,TRBJ2-6,TRBD1,CASSGGQAPGANVLTF,TGCGCCAGCAGCGGGGGACAGGCCCCTGGGGCCAACGTCCTGACTTTC
TRBV29-1,few,TRBJ2-1,TRBD2,CSVARLADYDEQFF,TGCAGCGTTGCGAGACTAGCTGATTACGATGAGCAGTTCTTC
TRBV7-8,NA,TRBJ2-7,NA,CASSSPDTTDYEQYF,TGTGCCAGCAGCAGCCCGGACACAACCGACTACGAGCAGTACTTC